Here is one T cell receptor beta chain with its context. Its matching antigen is unknown. This CDR3 contains 15 residues. Trimming took off 0 bases at V and 0 bases at J, with 7 bases between the two ends. The germline V gene encodes CDR1 SGHRS and CDR2 YFSETQ. The sample belongs to a study of beta chain features in type 1 diabetes. General study results and limits: Moderately but significantly shorter TCRB CDR3s were found in Type 1 diabetes patients in all four CD4+ subsets.

Reverse transcribing all isolated RNA meant expressed TCRB transcripts were sequenced. Sequenced by immunoSEQ multiplex PCR; TCRdb stores in-frame clones only, minus some. The table records a few hundred thousand clones, 9.6% of them present only once. The TCR comes from a man aged 25-45 years with type 1 diabetes. This chain joins TRBV5-1 and TRBJ1-5; D call uncertain. The sample consisted of central memory CD4+ T cells from blood. CDR3 residues: CASSLGAYSNQPQHF. The CDR3 DNA is TGCGCCAGCAGCTTGGGGGCTTATAGCAATCAGCCCCAGCATTTT. Full variable domain (remainder filled in from reference TRBV5-1 and TRBJ1-5): KAGVTQTPRYLIKTRGQQVTLSCSPISGHRSVSWYQQTPGQGLQFLFEYFSETQRNKGNFPGRFSGRQFSNSRSEMNVSTLELGDSALYLCASSLGAYSNQPQHFGDGTRLSIL.